This T cell receptor (beta chain) was identified in a study of blood T cells in healthy people across ages. It was with a sample-barcoded 5' primer and a J-beta primer mix that a second PCR of roughly 7 to 12 cycles was run. TCRdb reprocessed the 5' RACE reads via MiXCR and lists one record per CDR3 protein. The data contain 750,000 to 850,000 distinct CDR3 sequences, about 25% of them seen just once; the ten biggest clones take up more than 3%. Trimming pared 5 bases from V and 2 bases from J, leaving 11 bases between. The CDR3 consists of 14 residues. The germline CDR1 and CDR2 sequences are SGHTA and FQGNSA. The sample was also reused in another study, on T cells of mothers and their children. From that report: Across the analysis, no persistent microchimeric T cell clones were detected.

Material for sequencing was blood. The sequence was obtained from a boy aged 5-17 years in good health. The chain couples TRBV7-2 to TRBJ2-3; D unclear. The CDR3 loop is CASSQDGTTDTQYF. CDR3 DNA: TGTGCCAGCAGCCAGGACGGAACCACAGATACGCAGTATTTT.